Sequencing of this T cell receptor (beta chain) was carried out in a study of T cells after yellow fever vaccination. TCRdb re-analysed the 5' RACE reads in MiXCR, keeping a single row per CDR3 protein. The table has a few hundred thousand distinct CDR3 sequences, roughly 9.4% seen once. The CDR3 is 16 residues long. V gave up 6 bases and J gave up 2 bases; unmatched junction bases: 7. CDR1 MNHNS and CDR2 SASEGT come from the germline V gene. This chain uses TRBV6-1 with TRBJ2-5; TRBD1 aligns across 12 bases. The receptor was derived from a man younger than 30 who received the YFV17D yellow fever vaccine. Material: PBMCs, obtained on the day of the first yellow fever vaccination. This chain's CDR3 is CASSRDRGPRQETQYF. The CDR3 bases are TGTGCCAGCAGCCGGGACAGGGGGCCTCGGCAAGAGACCCAGTACTTC.